Presented here are 18 T cell receptor beta chains from one specimen sequenced in a study of T-cell reconstitution after alpha-beta-depleted transplantation in children. Construction of the TCRbeta library involved unique molecular identifiers. TCRdb reanalysed the PCR reads using MiXCR and keeps one entry per CDR3 protein. Of roughly 500,000 distinct CDR3 sequences in the sample, 30% to 35% were seen once. The specimen was PBMCs from the stem cell graft donor, collected from the stem cell graft. The origin of the receptors is a human donor who donated a stem cell graft to a child with aplastic anemia.

The chain is built from TRBV20-1 and TRBJ2-2; the D call may be TRBD1 or TRBD2 (5 bases each). Trimming removed 0 bases from V and 4 bases from J, with 9 bases in between. CDR1 and CDR2 from the germline V gene are DFQATT and SNEGSKA (reference sequence). This CDR3 region has 14 residues. In DNA form, the CDR3 reads TGCAGTGCTAGAGATCATGGGGGCACCGGGGAGCTGTTTTTT. Amino acids: CSARDHGGTGELFF.

This clonotype was recorded a few times. The chain joins TRBV5-1 to TRBJ2-7, with 11 bases identical to TRBD1. The J segment lost 3 bases and the V segment lost 4 bases, leaving 6 bases of the junction unmatched. The germline CDR1 and CDR2 sequences are SGHRS and YFSETQ. The CDR3 is made up of 15 amino acids. CDR3: CASSPIGTGGYEQYF. In DNA, the CDR3 is TGCGCCAGCAGCCCGATCGGGACAGGGGGCTACGAGCAGTACTTC.

J is TRBJ2-5 and V is TRBV7-2; 8 nucleotides agree with TRBD1. Germline V CDR1 and CDR2: SGHTA, FQGNSA. The CDR3 spans 17 residues. V was pared by 5 bases and J by 1 base, with 12 bases of the junction left unmatched. CDR3 residues: CASSPRDRGSLQETQYF. The CDR3 DNA is TGTGCCAGCAGCCCCCGTGACAGGGGATCCCTCCAAGAGACCCAGTACTTC.

This clonotype was detected a few times. The rearrangement links TRBV20-1 to TRBJ2-1; the D gene is possibly TRBD1 (6 bases). The V end was cut by 0 bases, the J end by 1 base, with 16 bases between. CDR1 and CDR2 from the germline V gene are DFQATT and SNEGSKA (reference sequence). The CDR3 covers 17 residues. The CDR3, as DNA: TGCAGTGCTAGAGATACCCTGGGACAAAGGTCCTACAATGAGCAGTTCTTC. Translated, it gives CSARDTLGQRSYNEQFF.

In its sample, this clonotype was seen a few times. The genes are TRBV10-3 and TRBJ1-5; TRBD1 aligns across 7 bases. The CDR3 covers 13 residues. The V gene end was trimmed by 4 bases and the J gene end by 5 bases; junction bases not matched to a gene: 2. Per germline, CDR1 ENHRY and CDR2 SYGVKD. CDR3 protein: CAISGTGDQPQHF. The CDR3 region has the DNA TGTGCCATCAGTGGGACAGGAGATCAGCCCCAGCATTTT.

The rearrangement joins TRBV13 to TRBJ2-3; TRBD2 matches 8 bases. Per the germline V gene, CDR1 is PRHDT and CDR2 is FYEKMQ (reference sequence). CDR3 length: 16 amino acids. The junction had 11 bases not matched to a gene; V was cut back by 5 bases and J by 4 bases. CDR3 nucleotides: TGTGCCAGCAGCGAACAACCGGGACTAGTTGCAGATACGCAGTATTTT. Translating gives CASSEQPGLVADTQYF.

This clonotype has only a few counts. The rearrangement links TRBV5-6 to TRBJ1-1, with D uncertain. V was cut by 2 bases and J by 2 bases, with 13 bases left in between. The CDR3 runs to 15 residues. Germline CDR1 SGHDT, CDR2 YYEEEE. The CDR3 DNA is TGTGCCAGCAGCTTTAGACCAACCGGTAACACTGAAGCTTTCTTT. Protein product: CASSFRPTGNTEAFF.

V gene TRBV6-5 combines with J gene TRBJ1-1; possibly TRBD1 for D (5 bases). Trimming took 6 bases from V and 1 from J, leaving 12 bases between them. Germline CDR1 reads MNHEY; CDR2 reads SVGAGI. This CDR3 region has 14 residues. The CDR3 reads CASSPGLGNTEAFF. Written as DNA, the CDR3 is TGTGCCAGCAGCCCAGGGTTAGGGAACACTGAAGCTTTCTTT.

There are a few counts of this clonotype. The chain links TRBV4-3 to TRBJ1-1; 8 bases match TRBD1. Trimming cost V 4 bases and J 4 bases; bases outside gene matches: 14. The CDR3 contains 17 residues. Germline CDR1 reads LGHNA; CDR2 reads YSLEER. Written as DNA, the CDR3 is TGCGCCAGCAGCCCCTGGACAGGGAGCCTTGGGGGCACTGAAGCTTTCTTT. Its protein is CASSPWTGSLGGTEAFF.

The chain has TRBV5-5 and TRBJ1-2, with a possible D match to TRBD1 (5 bases). This CDR3 spans 15 amino acids. The V end was cut by 4 bases, the J end by 5 bases, with 18 bases between. Germline loops: CDR1 SGHKS, CDR2 YYEKEE (reference sequence). CDR3 sequence reads: CASSPSGFTGYGYTF. As DNA, the CDR3 is TGTGCCAGCAGCCCATCAGGGTTTACGGGGTATGGCTACACCTTC.

The chain uses TRBV18 and TRBJ2-3; 11 nucleotides line up with TRBD1. There are 15 residues in the CDR3. CDR1 and CDR2 from the germline V gene are KGHSH and LQKENI. V gave up 0 bases and J gave up 5 bases; unmatched junction bases: 1. The CDR3 DNA is TGTGCCAGCTCACCACCGGACAGGGGGCGAGATACGCAGTATTTT. Its translation: CASSPPDRGRDTQYF.

The V call is TRBV7-2, the J call TRBJ2-3; D is ambiguous. Per the germline V gene, CDR1 is SGHTA and CDR2 is FQGNSA. This CDR3 is 14 amino acids long. V lost 2 bases to trimming and J lost 3 bases, with 9 bases between them. The chain's CDR3 is CASSLNVLTDTQYF. Written as DNA, the CDR3 is TGTGCCAGCAGCTTAAACGTATTGACAGATACGCAGTATTTT.

This chain uses TRBV6-1 with TRBJ2-1; 7 nucleotides align to TRBD1. In germline, CDR1 is MNHNS, CDR2 SASEGT. Losses at the gene ends were 6 bases for V and 5 bases for J; bases not matched to a gene: 13. This CDR3 comprises 16 residues. The CDR3 DNA reads TGTGCCAGCAGCCCGGTCTTCGAAACAGGGGACAATGAGCAGTTCTTC. Translated, it gives CASSPVFETGDNEQFF.

The chain employs TRBV29-1 and TRBJ2-7; 9 positions match TRBD1. V lost 7 bases, J lost 5 bases, and 15 bases stayed unmatched. Germline V gene sequence: CDR1 SQVTM, CDR2 ANQGSEA. The CDR3 is 15 amino acids. Here the CDR3 DNA reads TGCAGCGCCCTGTCCCCTGGACAGGGGAAGCACGAGCAGTACTTC. This encodes CSALSPGQGKHEQYF.

The chain recombines TRBV13 with TRBJ2-1; possibly TRBD1 or TRBD2 for D (6 bases each). CDR3 length: 23 amino acids. With 5 bases removed from V and 4 bases from J, the gap between germline ends came to 39 bases. Germline V CDR1 and CDR2: PRHDT, FYEKMQ (reference sequence). Written as DNA, the CDR3 is TGTGCCAGCAGCCCCGCCCGGGCGGGGCTAGCGTGGATACTTGCTAGGGGGTACAATGAGCAGTTCTTC. Translation: CASSPARAGLAWILARGYNEQFF.

This clonotype was observed a handful of times. The chain joins TRBV6-5 to TRBJ2-5, with TRBD1 matching over 11 bases. Germline CDR1 reads MNHEY; CDR2 reads SVGAGI. The CDR3 runs 15 residues. The ends lost 4 bases at V and 5 bases at J; junction bases unmatched: 6. CDR3 bases: TGTGCCAGCAGTTTCGGGACAGGGGGATATGAGACCCAGTACTTC. Its protein is CASSFGTGGYETQYF.

The chain employs TRBV6-5 and TRBJ1-1, with D maybe TRBD1 (5 bases). The CDR3 extends over 12 amino acids. V lost 0 bases and J lost 8, with 7 bases in between. Germline CDR1 is MNHEY and CDR2 is SVGAGI. In DNA, the CDR3 is TGTGCCAGCAGTTACTCAGGGGCGGAAGCTTTCTTT. The encoded protein is CASSYSGAEAFF.

This clonotype showed up just a few times. The gene calls are TRBV29-1 and TRBJ2-2; D is tentatively TRBD1 or TRBD2 (6 bases each). CDR3 size: 18 residues. Trimming stripped 0 bases from V and 2 bases from J, with 19 bases between. Germline-derived CDR1 and CDR2 are SQVTM and ANQGSEA. The CDR3 is CSVEESSFRGGNTGELFF. The CDR3 bases are TGCAGCGTTGAAGAGTCTTCGTTCAGGGGAGGTAACACCGGGGAGCTGTTTTTT.